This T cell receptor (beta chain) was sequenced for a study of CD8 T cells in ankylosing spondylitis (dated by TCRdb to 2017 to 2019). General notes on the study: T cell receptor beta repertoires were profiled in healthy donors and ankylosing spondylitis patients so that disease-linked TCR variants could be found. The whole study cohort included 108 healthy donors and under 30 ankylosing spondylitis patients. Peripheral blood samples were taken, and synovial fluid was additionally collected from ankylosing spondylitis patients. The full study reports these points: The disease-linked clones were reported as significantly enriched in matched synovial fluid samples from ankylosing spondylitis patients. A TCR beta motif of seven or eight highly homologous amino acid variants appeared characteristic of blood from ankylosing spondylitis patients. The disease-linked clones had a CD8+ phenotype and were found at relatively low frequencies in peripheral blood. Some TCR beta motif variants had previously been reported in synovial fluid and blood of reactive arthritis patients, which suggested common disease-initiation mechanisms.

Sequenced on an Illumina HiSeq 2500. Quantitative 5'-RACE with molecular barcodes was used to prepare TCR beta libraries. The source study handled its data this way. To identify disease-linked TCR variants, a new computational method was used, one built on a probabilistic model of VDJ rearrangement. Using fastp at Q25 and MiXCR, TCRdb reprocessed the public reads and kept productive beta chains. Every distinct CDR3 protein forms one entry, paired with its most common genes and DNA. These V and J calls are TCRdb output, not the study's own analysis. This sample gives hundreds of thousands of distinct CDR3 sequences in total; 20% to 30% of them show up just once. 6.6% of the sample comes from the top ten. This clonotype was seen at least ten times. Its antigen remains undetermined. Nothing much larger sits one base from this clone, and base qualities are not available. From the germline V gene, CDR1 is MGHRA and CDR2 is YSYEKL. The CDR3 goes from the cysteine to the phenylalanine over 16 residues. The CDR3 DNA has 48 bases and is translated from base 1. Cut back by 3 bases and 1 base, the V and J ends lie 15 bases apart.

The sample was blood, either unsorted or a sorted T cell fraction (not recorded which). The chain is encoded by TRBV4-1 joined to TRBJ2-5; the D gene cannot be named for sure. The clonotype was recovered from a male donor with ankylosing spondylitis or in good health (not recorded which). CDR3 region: CASSQDGAVGQETQYF. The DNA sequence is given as TGCGCCAGCAGCCAGGACGGCGCTGTGGGCCAAGAGACCCAGTACTTC.